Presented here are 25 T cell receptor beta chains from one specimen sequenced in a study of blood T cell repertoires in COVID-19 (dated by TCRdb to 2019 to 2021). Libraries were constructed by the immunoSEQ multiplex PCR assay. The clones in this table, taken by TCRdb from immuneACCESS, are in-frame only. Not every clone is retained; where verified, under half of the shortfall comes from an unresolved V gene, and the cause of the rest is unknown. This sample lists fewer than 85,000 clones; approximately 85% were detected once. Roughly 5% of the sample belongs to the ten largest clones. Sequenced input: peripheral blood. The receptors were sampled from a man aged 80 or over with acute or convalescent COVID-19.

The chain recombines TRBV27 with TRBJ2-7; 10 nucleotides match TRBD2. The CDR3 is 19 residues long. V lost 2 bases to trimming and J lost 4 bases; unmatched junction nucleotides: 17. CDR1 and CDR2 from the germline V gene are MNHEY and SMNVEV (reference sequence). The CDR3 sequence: CASSLEPLIVAGGGYEQYF. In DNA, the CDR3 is TGTGCCAGCAGTTTAGAACCCTTGATAGTAGCGGGGGGCGGGTACGAGCAGTACTTC.

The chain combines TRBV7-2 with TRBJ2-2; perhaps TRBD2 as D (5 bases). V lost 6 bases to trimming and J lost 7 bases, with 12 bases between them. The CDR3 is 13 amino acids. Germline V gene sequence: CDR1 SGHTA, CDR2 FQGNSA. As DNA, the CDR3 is TGTGCCAGCAGTCGGCTGAGGGACGGGGAGCTGTTTTTT. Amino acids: CASSRLRDGELFF.

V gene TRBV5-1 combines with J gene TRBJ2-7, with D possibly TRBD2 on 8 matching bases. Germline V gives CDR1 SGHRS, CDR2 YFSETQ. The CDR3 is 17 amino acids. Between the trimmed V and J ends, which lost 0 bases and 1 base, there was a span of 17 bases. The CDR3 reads CASSLDLAGQSSYEQYF. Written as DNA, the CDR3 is TGCGCCAGCAGCTTGGATTTAGCGGGACAGTCTTCCTACGAGCAGTACTTC.

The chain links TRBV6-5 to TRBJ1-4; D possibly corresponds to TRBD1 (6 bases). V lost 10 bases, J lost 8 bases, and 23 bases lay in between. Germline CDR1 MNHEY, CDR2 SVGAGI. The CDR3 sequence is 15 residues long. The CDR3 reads CATLTLDRFNEKLFF. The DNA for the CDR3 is TGTGCCACCTTAACCCTAGACAGGTTCAACGAAAAACTGTTTTTT.

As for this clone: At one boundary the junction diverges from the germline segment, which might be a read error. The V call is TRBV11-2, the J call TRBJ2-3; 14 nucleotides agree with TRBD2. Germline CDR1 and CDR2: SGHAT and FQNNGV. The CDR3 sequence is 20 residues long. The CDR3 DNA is TGTGCCAGCAGCCTAGAGGCGGGACTAGCGGGAGTCGGAAGCACAGATACGCAGTATTTT. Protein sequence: CASSLEAGLAGVGSTDTQYF.

In DNA form, the CDR3 reads TGTGCCAGCAGCAGTTTGGGGAGGAATAGCAATCAGCCCCAGCATTTT. It translates to CASSSLGRNSNQPQHF. The gene calls are TRBV2 and TRBJ1-5; D unresolved. CDR1 and CDR2 (germline): SNHLY, FYNNEI. This CDR3 has 16 amino acids. Trimming cost V 6 bases and J 0 bases, with 15 bases left between them.

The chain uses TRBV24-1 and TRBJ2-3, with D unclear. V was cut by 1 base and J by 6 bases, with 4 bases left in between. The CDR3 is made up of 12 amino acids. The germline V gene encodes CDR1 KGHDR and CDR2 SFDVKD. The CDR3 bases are TGTGCCACCAGTGATTTTTCGGATACGCAGTATTTT. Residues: CATSDFSDTQYF.

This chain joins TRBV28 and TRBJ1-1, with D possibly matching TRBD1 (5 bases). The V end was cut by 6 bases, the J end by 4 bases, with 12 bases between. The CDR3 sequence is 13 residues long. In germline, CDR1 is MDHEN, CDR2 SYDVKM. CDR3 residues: CASSLSGGTEAFF. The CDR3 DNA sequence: TGTGCCAGCAGCTTGTCGGGGGGCACTGAAGCTTTCTTT.

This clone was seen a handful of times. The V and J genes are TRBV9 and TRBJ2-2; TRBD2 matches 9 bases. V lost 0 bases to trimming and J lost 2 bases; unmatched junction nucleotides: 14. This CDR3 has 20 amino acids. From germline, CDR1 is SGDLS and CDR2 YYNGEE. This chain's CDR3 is CASSVGQGLRLAGNTGELFF. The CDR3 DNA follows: TGTGCCAGCAGCGTAGGGCAGGGACTTAGGCTAGCGGGAAACACCGGGGAGCTGTTTTTT.

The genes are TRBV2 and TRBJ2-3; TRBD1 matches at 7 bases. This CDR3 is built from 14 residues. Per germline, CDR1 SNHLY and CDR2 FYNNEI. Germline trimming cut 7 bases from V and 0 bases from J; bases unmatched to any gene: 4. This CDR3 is CASKGTVSTDTQYF. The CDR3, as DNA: TGTGCCAGCAAGGGGACAGTTAGCACAGATACGCAGTATTTT.

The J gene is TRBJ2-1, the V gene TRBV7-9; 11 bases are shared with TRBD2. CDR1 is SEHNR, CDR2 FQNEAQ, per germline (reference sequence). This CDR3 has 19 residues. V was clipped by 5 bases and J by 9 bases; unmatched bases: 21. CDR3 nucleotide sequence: TGTGCCAGCAGCCCAGGCCTAGCGGGGGGCATCTGGGGCACCGGTGAGCAGTTCTTC. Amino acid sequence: CASSPGLAGGIWGTGEQFF.

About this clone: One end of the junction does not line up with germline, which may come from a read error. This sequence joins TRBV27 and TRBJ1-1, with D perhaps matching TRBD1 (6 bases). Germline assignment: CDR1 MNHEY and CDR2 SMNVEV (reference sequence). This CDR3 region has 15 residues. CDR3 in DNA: TGTGCCAGCAGTCTATCAGGGGCCCCACCTAAGGAAGCTTTCTTT. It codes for CASSLSGAPPKEAFF.

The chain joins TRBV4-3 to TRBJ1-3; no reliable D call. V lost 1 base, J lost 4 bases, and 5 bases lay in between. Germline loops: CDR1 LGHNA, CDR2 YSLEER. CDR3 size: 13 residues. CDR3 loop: CASSQAGGNTIYF. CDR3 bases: TGCGCCAGCAGCCAAGCGGGGGGAAACACCATATATTTT.

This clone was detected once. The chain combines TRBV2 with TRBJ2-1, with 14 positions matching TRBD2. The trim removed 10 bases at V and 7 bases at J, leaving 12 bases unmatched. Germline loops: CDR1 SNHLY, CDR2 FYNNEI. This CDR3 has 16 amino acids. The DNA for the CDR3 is TGTGCCATGCCACCGGGACTAGCGGGGGCCCGGAATGAGCAGTTCTTC. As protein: CAMPPGLAGARNEQFF.

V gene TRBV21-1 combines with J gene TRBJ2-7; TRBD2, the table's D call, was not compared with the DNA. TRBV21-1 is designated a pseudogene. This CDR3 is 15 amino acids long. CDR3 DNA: TGTGCCAGCAGCAAGGCTAGCGGATTCCCTTCGGAGCAGTACTTC. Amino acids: CASSKASGFPSEQYF.

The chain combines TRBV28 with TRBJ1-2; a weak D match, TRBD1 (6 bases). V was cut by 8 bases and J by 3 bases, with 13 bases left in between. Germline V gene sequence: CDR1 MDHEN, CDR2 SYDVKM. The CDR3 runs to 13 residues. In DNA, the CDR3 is TGTGCCAGCCGAAGGGGGGGGGACTATGGCTACACCTTC. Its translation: CASRRGGDYGYTF.

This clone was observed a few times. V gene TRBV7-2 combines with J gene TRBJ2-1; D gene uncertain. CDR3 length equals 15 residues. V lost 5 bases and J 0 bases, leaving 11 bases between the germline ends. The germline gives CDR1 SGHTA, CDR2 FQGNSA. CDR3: CASSQLRSSYNEQFF. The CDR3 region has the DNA TGTGCCAGCAGCCAGTTGCGGAGCTCCTACAATGAGCAGTTCTTC.

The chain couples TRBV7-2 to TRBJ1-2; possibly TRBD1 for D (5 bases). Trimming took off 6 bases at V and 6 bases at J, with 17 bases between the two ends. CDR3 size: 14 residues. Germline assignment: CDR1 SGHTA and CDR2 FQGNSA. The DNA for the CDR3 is TGTGCCAGCAGACCAAGGGGATGGGTACATGGCTACACCTTC. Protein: CASRPRGWVHGYTF.

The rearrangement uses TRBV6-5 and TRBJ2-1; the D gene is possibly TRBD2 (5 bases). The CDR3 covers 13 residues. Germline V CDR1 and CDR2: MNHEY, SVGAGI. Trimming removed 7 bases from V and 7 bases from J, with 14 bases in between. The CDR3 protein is CASIPPPGNEQFF. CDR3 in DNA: TGTGCCAGCATCCCCCCCCCGGGGAATGAGCAGTTCTTC.

The CDR3, as DNA: TGTGCCAGCAGCTTCTTACAGGGGGGCACTGAAGCTTTCTTT. This translates into CASSFLQGGTEAFF. The J gene is TRBJ1-1, the V gene TRBV7-9; TRBD1 matches at 8 bases. The germline gives CDR1 SEHNR, CDR2 FQNEAQ (reference sequence). J was trimmed by 4 bases and V by 3 bases; bases with no gene match: 4. The CDR3 is 14 residues long.

CDR3 sequence reads: CASSLEVAGGKEGELFF. The CDR3 coding sequence is TGTGCCAGCAGCTTAGAAGTCGCAGGGGGCAAGGAAGGGGAGCTGTTTTTT. The gene calls are TRBV7-2 and TRBJ2-2; TRBD1 matches at 8 bases. Germline assignment: CDR1 SGHTA and CDR2 FQGNSA. The CDR3 totals 17 residues. J gave up 8 bases and V 1 base, and 12 bases lay outside the gene matches.

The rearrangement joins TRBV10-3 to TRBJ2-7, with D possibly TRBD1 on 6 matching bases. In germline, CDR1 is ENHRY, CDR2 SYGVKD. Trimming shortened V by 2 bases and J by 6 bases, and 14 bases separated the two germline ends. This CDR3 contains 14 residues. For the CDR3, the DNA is TGTGCCATCAGTGAGGGGGCAGGGGCCCGCGAGCAGTACTTC. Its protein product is CAISEGAGAREQYF.

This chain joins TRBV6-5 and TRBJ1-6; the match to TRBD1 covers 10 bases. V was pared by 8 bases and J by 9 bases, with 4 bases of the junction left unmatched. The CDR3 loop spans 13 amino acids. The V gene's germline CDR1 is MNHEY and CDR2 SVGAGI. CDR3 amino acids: CASGGDRGSPLHF. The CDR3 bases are TGTGCCAGCGGAGGGGACAGGGGTTCACCCCTCCACTTT.

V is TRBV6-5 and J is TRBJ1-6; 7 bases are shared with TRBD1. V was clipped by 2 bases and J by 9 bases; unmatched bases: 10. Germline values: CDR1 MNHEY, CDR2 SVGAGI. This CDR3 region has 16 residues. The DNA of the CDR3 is TGTGCCAGCAGTTACAGTTCAACAGGGGTAGGTTCACCCCTCCACTTT. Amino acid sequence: CASSYSSTGVGSPLHF.

CDR3 protein: CATSGDTRRSTDTQYF. DNA of the CDR3: TGTGCCACCAGTGGGGACACCCGACGGTCCACAGATACGCAGTATTTT. The chain links TRBV24-1 to TRBJ2-3, with D possibly being TRBD1 (6 bases). CDR1 KGHDR and CDR2 SFDVKD come from the germline V gene. The CDR3 is made up of 16 amino acids. V was pared by 5 bases and J by 2 bases, with 16 bases between.